The 17 T cell receptor beta chains below come from one sample, sequenced in a study of T cells in Graves' hyperthyroidism and ophthalmopathy. The TCR beta CDR3 regions underwent amplification using RNA transcripts as the source. Initially, a first-round RT-PCR of the TCR CDR3 employed the HTBI primer set. A single record per CDR3 protein comes from TCRdb applying MiXCR to the multiplex PCR reads. Among approximately 590,000 distinct CDR3 sequences listed, 35% to 55% were seen once. The specimen was peripheral blood or thyroid tissue (not recorded which). The receptors shown here come from a woman in her late teens or twenties with Graves' hyperthyroidism.

This clonotype has ten or more counts. The chain links TRBV29-1 to TRBJ1-2; 9 bases fit TRBD1. The CDR3 spans 15 residues. V was clipped by 4 bases and J by 1 base; unmatched bases: 7. The V gene's germline CDR1 is SQVTM and CDR2 ANQGSEA. The CDR3 DNA is TGCAGCGTTGTGCGGGACAGGGCAATTAACTATGGCTACACCTTC. It is translated as CSVVRDRAINYGYTF.

This clonotype was counted a few times. Because the CDR3 is missing its conserved closing phenylalanine or tryptophan, this is likely a read error. The gene calls are TRBV29-1 and TRBJ1-1; TRBD1 might be the D (5 bases). This CDR3 region has 14 residues. V was trimmed by 6 bases and J by 4 bases, leaving 18 bases between them. Germline V gene data show CDR1 as SQVTM and CDR2 as ANQGSEA. The CDR3 sequence is CSVVGRGPGTEAFL. CDR3 nucleotide sequence: TGCAGCGTGGTTGGAAGGGGTCCGGGCACTGAAGCTTTCCTT.

This clonotype came up once. This rearrangement joins TRBV2 to TRBJ2-7; TRBD1 matches at 11 bases. V was pared by 3 bases and J by 3 bases, with 7 bases of the junction left unmatched. Germline lookup yields CDR1 SNHLY and CDR2 FYNNEI. The CDR3 totals 16 residues. CDR3 DNA: TGTGCCAGCAGTGACAATCAGGGACAGGGGGACTACGAGCAGTACTTC. Translating gives CASSDNQGQGDYEQYF.

Turning to this clonotype: A much larger clone lies one base from this, so it may be a read error. This chain connects TRBV15 to TRBJ1-4; no firm D call. The V gene lost 3 bases and the J gene lost 1 base, with 12 bases spanning the gap. Germline CDR1 LNHNV, CDR2 YYDKDF (reference sequence). The CDR3 loop spans 16 amino acids. The DNA of the CDR3 is TGTGCCACCAGCAGGCCCCTACTCGGAACTAATGAAAAACTGTTTTTT. Protein sequence: CATSRPLLGTNEKLFF.

Comments on this clonotype: Sequence at one end of the junction differs from germline and may be a read error. The genes are TRBV7-2 and TRBJ1-4; 8 bases fit TRBD1. The germline V gene has CDR1 SGHTA and CDR2 FQGNSA. This CDR3 is 12 amino acids long. The CDR3 coding sequence is TGTGCCAGCAGTTTAGGGGACAGGATGTTGTTTTTT. Its translation is CASSLGDRMLFF.

The chain uses TRBV19 and TRBJ2-5, with D perhaps matching TRBD2 (6 bases). This CDR3 has 13 amino acids. Deletions cut 7 bases from V and 7 bases from J, with 16 bases between. Germline CDR1 LNHDA, CDR2 SQIVND (reference sequence). CDR3 nucleotides: TGTGCCAGTAAGCCCCCGGAGGGTTGGACCCAGTACTTC. It encodes CASKPPEGWTQYF.

A word on this clonotype: A read error is possible here, since a much larger clone lies one base away. The rearrangement joins TRBV15 to TRBJ1-5; 9 bases align to TRBD1. The length of the CDR3 is 17 residues. The V segment lost 0 bases and the J segment 6 bases; nucleotides outside the gene matches: 9. Per germline, CDR1 LNHNV and CDR2 YYDKDF (reference sequence). The CDR3 bases are TGTGCCACCAGCAGAGAGTTGGATACAGGGGGCGTTCAGCCCCAGCATTTT. It specifies CATSRELDTGGVQPQHF. The full variable domain, rest sourced from reference TRBV15 and TRBJ1-5, is DAMVIQNPRYQVTQFGKPVTLSCSQTLNHNVMYWYQQKSSQAPKLLFHYYDKDFNNEADTPDNFQSRRPNTSFCFLDIRSPGLGDTAMYLCATSRELDTGGVQPQHFGDGTRLSIL.

V is TRBV5-1 and J is TRBJ2-2, with a weak D call TRBD2 (6 bases). The CDR3 is made up of 14 amino acids. Germline V gene sequence: CDR1 SGHRS, CDR2 YFSETQ. Trimming left V 4 bases short and J 3 bases short, with 10 bases between. The DNA for the CDR3 is TGCGCCAGCAGCCTAGGACTATACACCGGGGAGCTGTTTTTT. The encoded protein is CASSLGLYTGELFF. The whole variable domain, remainder taken from reference TRBV5-1 and TRBJ2-2, is KAGVTQTPRYLIKTRGQQVTLSCSPISGHRSVSWYQQTPGQGLQFLFEYFSETQRNKGNFPGRFSGRQFSNSRSEMNVSTLELGDSALYLCASSLGLYTGELFFGEGSRLTVL.

In this sample, this clonotype turned up once. A clone one base away is much larger, so this may be a read error. This chain links TRBV29-1 with TRBJ1-2; D is undetermined. Germline CDR1 reads SQVTM; CDR2 reads ANQGSEA. This CDR3 region has 14 residues. The CDR3 DNA reads TGCAGCGTTGAAGAGGCAGGAGCTAACTATGGCCACACCTTC. This encodes CSVEEAGANYGHTF.

This clonotype was counted at least ten times. The chain combines TRBV7-3 with TRBJ1-1; tentative D call: TRBD1 (6 bases). The CDR3 is made up of 13 amino acids. Germline CDR1 SGHTA, CDR2 FQGTGA. Between the trimmed V and J ends, which lost 5 bases and 1 base, there was a span of 8 bases. The DNA for the CDR3 is TGTGCCAGCAGCGGGACACGGAACACTGAAGCTTTCTTT. As protein: CASSGTRNTEAFF.

This clonotype was observed at least ten times. This sequence joins TRBV12-3 or TRBV12-4 and TRBJ1-1, with D possibly matching TRBD1 (5 bases). V was clipped by 3 bases and J by 7 bases, with 6 bases between them. The CDR3 is made up of 11 amino acids. DNA for the CDR3: TGTGCCAGCAGTTTGACAGTTGAAGCTTTCTTT. It is translated as CASSLTVEAFF.

This rearrangement joins TRBV7-9 to TRBJ2-3; D remains ambiguous. Trimming cost V 3 bases and J 0 bases, with 4 bases left between them. The germline V gene encodes CDR1 SEHNR and CDR2 FQNEAQ (reference sequence). The CDR3 spans 13 residues. The chain's CDR3 is CASSLFSTDTQYF. The CDR3 DNA follows: TGTGCCAGCAGCTTGTTCAGCACAGATACGCAGTATTTT.

J is TRBJ2-5 and V is TRBV2; 11 nucleotides line up with TRBD1. V shed 5 bases and J 2 bases; nucleotides not matched to a gene: 10. The CDR3 spans 17 residues. Germline CDR1 reads SNHLY; CDR2 reads FYNNEI. CDR3 DNA sequence: TGTGCCAGCAGTACACACACCGGGACAGGGGGACAAGAGACCCAGTACTTC. Translated: CASSTHTGTGGQETQYF.

This chain uses TRBV20-1 with TRBJ1-5, with D perhaps matching TRBD1 (6 bases). This CDR3 spans 13 amino acids. Germline CDR1 reads DFQATT; CDR2 reads SNEGSKA (reference sequence). Deletions cut 4 bases from V and 4 bases from J, with 11 bases between. CDR3 sequence reads: CSAIAGANQPQHF. The CDR3 nucleotides are TGCAGTGCTATTGCAGGGGCGAATCAGCCCCAGCATTTT.

This clonotype was found once. The rearrangement joins TRBV2 to TRBJ2-7; D unresolved. Germline-derived CDR1 and CDR2 are SNHLY and FYNNEI. V gave up 6 bases and J gave up 2 bases, with 11 bases separating them. The CDR3 is made up of 13 amino acids. CDR3 sequence reads: CASSPPATYEQYF. The CDR3 DNA reads TGTGCCAGCAGCCCCCCGGCAACCTACGAGCAGTACTTC.

A remark on this clonotype: Given a much more abundant clone one base away, this may be a read error. The genes are TRBV10-3 and TRBJ2-7, with TRBD1 matching 7 bases. The V gene's germline CDR1 is ENHRY and CDR2 SYGVKD. J lost 6 bases, V lost 2 bases, and 10 bases had no gene match. This CDR3 comprises 15 residues. CDR3 DNA: TGTGCCATCAGTGAGGCAGGGGGACCCCCCTGCGAGCAGTACTTC. This gives the protein CAISEAGGPPCEQYF.

V and J are TRBV25-1 and TRBJ1-4; TRBD1 matches at 10 bases. The CDR3 runs 14 residues. The junction had 5 bases not matched to a gene; V was cut back by 8 bases and J by 5 bases. The germline V gene has CDR1 MGHDK and CDR2 SYGVNS. The CDR3, as DNA: TGTGCCAGCGAACCGGGACAGGGGAATGAAAAACTGTTTTTT. Its translation is CASEPGQGNEKLFF.